The clone carrying this TCR beta chain was found many times. Its antigen is currently unknown. In germline, CDR1 is MNHEY, CDR2 SVGAGI. CDR3 size: 15 residues. V gave up 6 bases and J gave up 3 bases, with 16 bases separating them. This sample is drawn from a study of T cell repertoires in cytomegalovirus infection. On the study more broadly: It can be stated that public TCR beta signatures indicated CMV infection as well as a matching HLA type. General study points: The study found HLA-C-restricted CMV-specific TCR beta clonotypes dominating the ex vivo response. Pooled public TCR beta family frequency picked out CMV carriers with the relevant HLA.

TCRdb ran MiXCR on the reads and lists one entry per CDR3 protein. The sample includes about 260,000 distinct CDR3 sequences, roughly 9.1% seen only once; the top ten take less than 15%. The source is a human donor in good health (CMV status not recorded). Some clones in this sample may be carry-over from other donors' samples. The chain carries TRBV6-5 and TRBJ2-3, with D perhaps matching TRBD2 (5 bases). Sequenced material: PBMCs. The CDR3 DNA reads TGTGCCAGCAGACTCCTTGGAGCGGAGACAGATACGCAGTATTTT. Protein: CASRLLGAETDTQYF.